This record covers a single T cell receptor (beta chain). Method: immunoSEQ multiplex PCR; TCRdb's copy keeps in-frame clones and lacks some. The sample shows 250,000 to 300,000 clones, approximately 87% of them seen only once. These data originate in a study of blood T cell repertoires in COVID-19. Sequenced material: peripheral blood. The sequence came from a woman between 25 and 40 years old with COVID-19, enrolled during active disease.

CDR3 residues: CASSYLGLAGGEQYF. The CDR3 DNA follows: TGTGCCAGCAGTTACCTGGGACTAGCGGGGGGTGAGCAGTACTTC. V and J are TRBV6-5 and TRBJ2-7, with 15 bases fitting TRBD2. The germline gives CDR1 MNHEY, CDR2 SVGAGI. The CDR3 covers 15 residues. Germline trimming cut 2 bases from V and 7 bases from J; bases unmatched to any gene: 3.